The present TCR beta chain was sequenced within a study of T cell repertoires in cytomegalovirus infection. Study-level information: Epitope selection comprised recently identified HLA-C-restricted CMV epitopes and well-studied HLA-B-restricted CMV epitopes. CMV infection together with matching HLA type was indicated by public TCR beta signatures.

TCRdb reprocessed the reads with MiXCR, giving one entry per CDR3 protein. The table records about 180,000 distinct CDR3 sequences, less than 25% of them present only once. Comments on this clonotype: Its target is not known.

Germline loops: CDR1 LGHNA, CDR2 YNFKEQ. This CDR3 contains 14 residues. V lost 4 bases to trimming and J lost 2 bases, with 11 bases between them. The clonotype comes from a human donor in good health (CMV status not recorded). Some clones in this sample may be carry-over from other donors' samples. The sample here was CD8+ T cells from cultured PBMCs, taken from culture after CMV antigen stimulation. This chain uses TRBV4-2 with TRBJ2-5; D is ambiguous. The CDR3 DNA is TGTGCCAGCAGCCCAGAAGGGCAGCAAGAGACCCAGTACTTC. The encoded protein is CASSPEGQQETQYF.